Each of the 16 T cell receptor beta chains below was sequenced from the same sample in a study of Ad26.COV2.S vaccination and SARS-CoV-2 variants. Treatment of the sample: around 19 received Ad26.COV2.S at low or high dose, single or two shots; roughly 5 received placebo; per-sample allocation not given. Sampling was performed 63 days after the first vaccine or placebo injection. The method was immunoSEQ multiplex PCR; TCRdb's version includes in-frame clones alone and lacks a portion of them. The sample holds some 340,000 clones, 70% to 90% seen once. The specimen was peripheral blood, collected in a trial of Ad26.COV2.S vaccine versus placebo. These receptor sequences come from a person between 18 and 60 years old who received the Ad26.COV2.S COVID-19 vaccine or a placebo.

The table lists this clone with a few counts. The chain links TRBV6-5 to TRBJ1-2, with 10 bases fitting TRBD1. Germline CDR1 reads MNHEY; CDR2 reads SVGAGI. The trim removed 4 bases at V and 3 bases at J, leaving 8 bases unmatched. CDR3 length equals 16 residues. Here the CDR3 DNA reads TGTGCCAGCAGTTCCGGGACAGGGGCTGCCCACTATGGCTACACCTTC. Translating it yields CASSSGTGAAHYGYTF.

This clone was observed a handful of times. The rearrangement joins TRBV7-9 to TRBJ2-1; the match to TRBD2 covers 10 bases. V gave up 1 base and J gave up 1 base; unmatched junction bases: 10. From germline, CDR1 is SEHNR and CDR2 FQNEAQ (reference sequence). This CDR3 has 19 amino acids. In DNA form, the CDR3 reads TGTGCCAGCAGCTTAGAAGCTAGCGGGGGCACCCTTTCCTACAATGAGCAGTTCTTC. Translating it yields CASSLEASGGTLSYNEQFF.

Notes on this clone: The identical CDR3 is also encoded by other nucleotide sequences in the sample. V gene TRBV14 combines with J gene TRBJ1-1; D remains ambiguous. Looked up from germline, CDR1 is SGHDN and CDR2 is FVKESK. This CDR3 is 13 amino acids long. The V gene lost 0 bases and the J gene lost 2 bases, with 4 bases spanning the gap. The CDR3 protein is CASSQEANTEAFF. CDR3 DNA sequence: TGTGCCAGCAGCCAAGAAGCAAACACTGAAGCTTTCTTT.

The J gene is TRBJ2-7, the V gene TRBV6-6; D unresolved. The germline V and J ends were trimmed by 4 bases and 3 bases, with 13 bases remaining between them. The CDR3 covers 14 residues. The germline CDR1 and CDR2 sequences are MNHNY and SVGAGI (reference sequence). The CDR3 coding sequence is TGTGCCAGCAGTTCTTTTCGTCGGGTCTACGAGCAGTACTTC. This codes for CASSSFRRVYEQYF.

The V call is TRBV28, the J call TRBJ1-2; the D is unclear. Deletions cut 2 bases from V and 3 bases from J, with 10 bases between. From germline, CDR1 is MDHEN and CDR2 SYDVKM. The CDR3 runs to 14 residues. The CDR3 coding sequence is TGTGCCAGCAGTTTAGCCCGTGGGTACTATGGCTACACCTTC. Translation gives CASSLARGYYGYTF.

The chain combines TRBV9 with TRBJ2-1; maybe TRBD2 (5 bases). The germline gives CDR1 SGDLS, CDR2 YYNGEE. This CDR3 has 17 residues. V lost 0 bases, J lost 2 bases, and 15 bases lay in between. In DNA form, the CDR3 reads TGTGCCAGCAGCGTAGATCCGCGGGCCACGCCCTACAATGAGCAGTTCTTC. Amino acids: CASSVDPRATPYNEQFF.

This clone showed up just once. The V call is TRBV11-3, the J call TRBJ2-1; weak D call: TRBD2 (5 bases). With 5 bases removed from V and 1 base from J, the gap between germline ends came to 6 bases. Germline assignment: CDR1 SGHNT and CDR2 YENEEA. The CDR3 length is 13 residues. DNA for the CDR3: TGTGCCAGCAGCGGGAGATCCTACAATGAGCAGTTCTTC. It yields the protein CASSGRSYNEQFF.

CDR3 sequence reads: CASSVGGNSGNTIYF. Here the CDR3 DNA reads TGTGCCAGCAGCGTAGGAGGGAACTCTGGAAACACCATATATTTT. This chain links TRBV9 with TRBJ1-3; the D is unclear. Between the trimmed V and J ends, which lost 0 bases and 0 bases, there was a span of 7 bases. The CDR3 length is 15 residues. Germline assignment: CDR1 SGDLS and CDR2 YYNGEE.

This clone appeared a few times. CDR3 nucleotide sequence: TGTGCCAGTAGTATAGCGGGGGGACAGAGTCAGCCCCAGCATTTT. Amino acids: CASSIAGGQSQPQHF. The chain uses TRBV19 and TRBJ1-5; 7 nucleotides line up with TRBD1. The germline gives CDR1 LNHDA, CDR2 SQIVND (reference sequence). This CDR3 spans 15 amino acids. Trimming at V came to 1 base and at J to 6 bases, leaving 6 bases not matched to a gene.

The V and J genes are TRBV28 and TRBJ2-2, with D unclear. Trimming took 5 bases from V and 2 from J, leaving 9 bases between them. Germline CDR1 reads MDHEN; CDR2 reads SYDVKM. This CDR3 has 14 residues. CDR3 sequence (DNA): TGTGCCAGCAGTACGGACGGAAACACCGGGGAGCTGTTTTTT. It is translated as CASSTDGNTGELFF. The full variable domain, its missing parts supplied by reference TRBV28 and TRBJ2-2, is DVKVTQSSRYLVKRTGEKVFLECVQDMDHENMFWYRQDPGLGLRLIYFSYDVKMKEKGDIPEGYSVSREKKERFSLILESASTNQTSMYLCASSTDGNTGELFFGEGSRLTVL.

The J gene is TRBJ1-3, the V gene TRBV4-1, with D unresolved. The CDR3 is made up of 13 amino acids. Per the germline V gene, CDR1 is MGHRA and CDR2 is YSYEKL. V was pared by 2 bases and J by 4 bases, with 6 bases between. In nucleotides, the CDR3 is TGCGCCAGCAGCCAACTCCGGGGAAACACCATATATTTT. This translates into CASSQLRGNTIYF.

The rearrangement uses TRBV11-2 and TRBJ2-3; tentatively, D is TRBD2 (5 bases). Deletions cut 6 bases from V and 5 bases from J, with 21 bases between. The CDR3 has 16 residues. In germline, CDR1 is SGHAT, CDR2 FQNNGV. In DNA, the CDR3 is TGTGCCAGCAGTCGCTCTGGCCGGGGATGGGTAGATACGCAGTATTTT. Its protein product is CASSRSGRGWVDTQYF.

The chain uses TRBV29-1 and TRBJ1-2, with 7 nucleotides matching TRBD1. Germline CDR1 reads SQVTM; CDR2 reads ANQGSEA. V dropped 4 bases and J dropped 6; count of bases not matched to a gene: 11. The CDR3 covers 14 residues. The CDR3 coding sequence is TGCAGCGTTGGAGGGGACAGCGCCATTAATGGCTACACCTTC. It specifies CSVGGDSAINGYTF.

This chain links TRBV18 with TRBJ1-3; D is unclear. The germline CDR1 and CDR2 sequences are KGHSH and LQKENI. V lost 0 bases and J 0 bases, leaving 12 bases between the germline ends. The CDR3 covers 17 residues. The CDR3 loop reads CASSPPGRPSSGNTIYF. The CDR3 coding sequence is TGTGCCAGCTCACCACCCGGCAGGCCCTCCTCTGGAAACACCATATATTTT.

To note about this clone: This may come from a read error, since a much larger clone is one base off. The chain joins TRBV5-8 to TRBJ1-5, with D hard to call. The CDR3 has 13 amino acids. CDR1 SGHTS and CDR2 YDEGEE come from the germline V gene. With 0 bases removed from V and 0 bases from J, the gap between germline ends came to 1 base. The CDR3 loop reads CASSLVSNQPQHF. The CDR3 coding sequence is TGTGCCAGCAGCTTGGTTAGCAATCAGCCCCAGCATTTT. Full variable domain (missing parts from reference TRBV5-8 and TRBJ1-5): EAGVTQSPTHLIKTRGQQATLRCSPISGHTSVYWYQQALGLGLQFLLWYDEGEERNRGNFPPRFSGRQFPNYSSELNVNALELEDSALYLCASSLVSNQPQHFGDGTRLSIL.

The chain recombines TRBV24-1 with TRBJ2-2; perhaps TRBD1 as D (5 bases). The V end lost 8 bases, the J end lost 6 bases, and 18 bases lay between the germline ends. This CDR3 is 15 amino acids long. CDR1 is KGHDR and CDR2 is SFDVKD in the germline V gene. The CDR3: CATTKTGGDPGELFF. Written as DNA, the CDR3 is TGTGCCACCACAAAAACAGGCGGTGATCCCGGGGAGCTGTTTTTT.